The source of this T cell receptor beta chain is a study of shared clonotypes between healthy human individuals. Looking at the study overall: The plates for each donor numbered three CD4 naive, three CD4 memory, two CD8 naive and one CD8 memory.

The J segment lost 3 bases and the V segment lost 3 bases, leaving 3 bases of the junction unmatched. CDR1 and CDR2 from the germline V gene are ENHRY and SYGVKD. This CDR3 comprises 15 residues. Whole-study results and caveats: In the sorted subsets, rarefaction showed sequencing was incomplete despite large depth. Only blood was sampled, and tissue TCR repertoires likely differ from blood ones.

Note on this clone: What it recognizes is unknown.

On sorted subsets, replicate PCRs used 200 to 250 ng DNA, or some 28,000 T cell genomes. Profiling relied on immunoSEQ multiplex PCR, and the TCRdb table lists in-frame clones only, not all of them. The repertoire holds about 1.1 million clones, with roughly 80% as singletons. The receptor was isolated from a man in his late teens or twenties in good health. Some clones in this sample may be carry-over from other donors' samples. The sequenced material came from memory CD4+ T cells from PBMCs. Subset in this sample: CD45RA-negative fraction. V is TRBV10-3 and J is TRBJ2-3; 10 bases are shared with TRBD1. The CDR3 sequence: CAISDGDRGTDTQYF. The CDR3 bases are TGTGCCATCAGTGACGGGGACAGGGGTACAGATACGCAGTATTTT.